The 32 T cell receptor beta chains given below trace back to one sample, sequenced in a study of T cells in Graves' hyperthyroidism and ophthalmopathy. Using RNA transcripts as the source, TCR beta CDR3 regions were amplified. The HTBI primer set served for first-round RT-PCR of the TCR CDR3. One entry per CDR3 protein results from TCRdb running MiXCR on the multiplex PCR reads. The top ten clones hold roughly an eighth of a sample with hundreds of thousands of distinct CDR3 sequences, more than 14% of them seen once. Input material: blood. These receptors were collected from a woman aged 45-59 years with Graves' ophthalmopathy.

The table lists this clonotype with many counts. The V call is TRBV27, the J call TRBJ2-1; perhaps TRBD2 as D (6 bases). CDR1 is MNHEY and CDR2 is SMNVEV in the germline V gene (reference sequence). V shed 6 bases and J shed 5 bases, with 17 bases lying between them. There are 15 residues in the CDR3. CDR3 sequence: CASSQLARSDNEQFF. The CDR3 region has the DNA TGTGCCAGCAGCCAACTAGCCCGATCGGACAATGAGCAGTTCTTC.

This clonotype has a count of ten or more. V and J are TRBV11-2 and TRBJ2-7, with TRBD2 matching 8 bases. CDR3 size: 14 residues. The junction had 2 bases not matched to a gene; V was cut back by 1 base and J by 3 bases. Germline V lookup: CDR1 SGHAT, CDR2 FQNNGV. The DNA of the CDR3 is TGTGCCAGCAGCTTAGCACTAGCGGTCTACGAGCAGTACTTC. It is translated as CASSLALAVYEQYF.

The J gene is TRBJ1-5, the V gene TRBV15; D ambiguous. Trimming pared 5 bases from V and 0 bases from J, leaving 8 bases between. The CDR3 runs 14 residues. In germline, CDR1 is LNHNV, CDR2 YYDKDF (reference sequence). The CDR3 nucleotides are TGTGCCACCAGCGGGAGATATAGCAATCAGCCCCAGCATTTT. It codes for CATSGRYSNQPQHF. Together with reference TRBV15 and TRBJ1-5, the CDR3 gives the full variable domain: DAMVIQNPRYQVTQFGKPVTLSCSQTLNHNVMYWYQQKSSQAPKLLFHYYDKDFNNEADTPDNFQSRRPNTSFCFLDIRSPGLGDTAMYLCATSGRYSNQPQHFGDGTRLSIL.

The sample holds many counts of this clonotype. The V call is TRBV28, the J call TRBJ1-1; D perhaps matches TRBD1 (6 bases). V was shortened by 3 bases and J by 4 bases, with 15 bases between the two germline ends. The germline V gene encodes CDR1 MDHEN and CDR2 SYDVKM. There are 15 residues in the CDR3. The CDR3 sequence is CASSLGGGSSTEAFF. CDR3 bases: TGTGCCAGCAGTTTGGGAGGGGGGTCGAGCACTGAAGCTTTCTTT. Variable domain in full (rest from reference TRBV28 and TRBJ1-1): DVKVTQSSRYLVKRTGEKVFLECVQDMDHENMFWYRQDPGLGLRLIYFSYDVKMKEKGDIPEGYSVSREKKERFSLILESASTNQTSMYLCASSLGGGSSTEAFFGQGTRLTVV.

This clonotype was observed a few times. The chain carries TRBV4-2 and TRBJ1-2; no reliable D call. The CDR3 is made up of 15 amino acids. Germline V gene sequence: CDR1 LGHNA, CDR2 YNFKEQ. Between the trimmed V and J ends, which lost 0 bases and 2 bases, there was a span of 10 bases. CDR3 sequence: CASSQDNHGNYGYTF. The CDR3 DNA is TGTGCCAGCAGCCAAGATAACCACGGAAACTATGGCTACACCTTC.

Many counts were recorded for this clonotype. The chain is built from TRBV11-3 and TRBJ1-1; D is unclear. The CDR3 length is 14 residues. Germline lookup yields CDR1 SGHNT and CDR2 YENEEA. V lost 5 bases and J lost 5, with 15 bases in between. The chain's CDR3 is CASSPPGSGTEAFF. The CDR3 coding sequence is TGTGCCAGCAGCCCCCCTGGAAGTGGGACTGAAGCTTTCTTT.

This clonotype was counted many times. This sequence joins TRBV7-2 and TRBJ2-4; TRBD2 might be the D (6 bases). This CDR3 spans 17 amino acids. The V gene's germline CDR1 is SGHTA and CDR2 FQGNSA. Trimming stripped 4 bases from V and 1 base from J, with 17 bases between. CDR3 protein: CASSSPGEQLAKNIQYF. DNA for the CDR3: TGTGCCAGCAGCTCTCCGGGAGAACAGTTGGCCAAAAACATTCAGTACTTC.

J is TRBJ2-2 and V is TRBV27; 11 bases are a match to TRBD1. The V gene's germline CDR1 is MNHEY and CDR2 SMNVEV (reference sequence). V trimming: 6 bases; J trimming: 6 bases; junction bases outside the gene matches: 9. The CDR3 has 16 amino acids. CDR3 DNA: TGTGCCAGCAGCTTCTTGGGACAGGGGGTCTCCGGGGAGCTGTTTTTT. Translating it yields CASSFLGQGVSGELFF.

Ten or more counts support this clonotype. This rearrangement joins TRBV2 to TRBJ2-7, with D possibly matching TRBD2 (5 bases). CDR3 length equals 15 residues. Germline-derived CDR1 and CDR2 are SNHLY and FYNNEI. Trimming took 3 bases from V and 0 from J, leaving 12 bases between them. The CDR3 DNA sequence: TGTGCCAGCAGTGAGGGCGGGCTGAGCTCCTACGAGCAGTACTTC. The encoded protein is CASSEGGLSSYEQYF. Looking up the rest from reference TRBV2 and TRBJ2-7 gives the full variable domain: EPEVTQTPSHQVTQMGQEVILRCVPISNHLYFYWYRQILGQKVEFLVSFYNNEISEKSEIFDDQFSVERPDGSNFTLKIRSTKLEDSAMYFCASSEGGLSSYEQYFGPGTRLTVT.

The gene calls are TRBV4-1 and TRBJ2-1; D is possibly TRBD2 (5 bases). V lost 0 bases, J lost 7 bases, and 10 bases lay in between. Germline assignment: CDR1 MGHRA and CDR2 YSYEKL. This CDR3 contains 14 residues. CDR3 region: CASSQEARGNEQFF. In nucleotides, the CDR3 is TGCGCCAGCAGCCAAGAGGCTAGAGGGAATGAGCAGTTCTTC.

This clonotype was counted at least ten times. The gene calls are TRBV20-1 and TRBJ1-5; a weak D match, TRBD1 (6 bases). The V and J ends lost 5 bases and 4 bases respectively, with 18 bases between them. The CDR3 covers 15 residues. The germline gives CDR1 DFQATT, CDR2 SNEGSKA (reference sequence). Written as DNA, the CDR3 is TGCAGTGCTCCGGACTGGACAGAAGGAAATCAGCCCCAGCATTTT. Protein sequence: CSAPDWTEGNQPQHF.

Many counts were recorded for this clonotype. The chain employs TRBV12-3 or TRBV12-4 and TRBJ2-7; 10 bases agree with TRBD2. The ends lost 1 base at V and 3 bases at J; junction bases unmatched: 15. CDR3 length: 19 residues. The CDR3 loop reads CASSLVRGVSGRNNYEQYF. CDR3 bases: TGTGCCAGCAGTTTAGTAAGGGGTGTTAGCGGGAGGAATAACTACGAGCAGTACTTC.

This clonotype has at least ten counts. The rearrangement links TRBV5-1 to TRBJ2-1; 13 bases fit TRBD2. The CDR3 loop spans 16 amino acids. J gave up 9 bases and V 4 bases, and 10 bases lay outside the gene matches. CDR1 is SGHRS and CDR2 is YFSETQ in the germline V gene. CDR3 DNA sequence: TGCGCCAGCAGCCAACAACTAGCGGGAGGGCCGTTTGAGCAGTTCTTC. Protein sequence: CASSQQLAGGPFEQFF. Full variable domain (remainder filled in from reference TRBV5-1 and TRBJ2-1): KAGVTQTPRYLIKTRGQQVTLSCSPISGHRSVSWYQQTPGQGLQFLFEYFSETQRNKGNFPGRFSGRQFSNSRSEMNVSTLELGDSALYLCASSQQLAGGPFEQFFGPGTRLTVL.

The table lists this clonotype with many counts. The chain has TRBV20-1 and TRBJ2-1, with TRBD2 identical over 8 bases. Unmatched junction bases numbered 22, after V lost 5 bases and J lost 4 bases. The CDR3 sequence is 19 residues long. CDR1 is DFQATT and CDR2 is SNEGSKA in the germline V gene (reference sequence). CDR3 in DNA: TGCAGTGCTTTCTTAGCCCGGATGATAGCGGGATCGAGATACAATGAGCAGTTCTTC. This codes for CSAFLARMIAGSRYNEQFF.

This clonotype was observed many times. The chain employs TRBV28 and TRBJ2-4; possibly TRBD1 for D (5 bases). The germline gives CDR1 MDHEN, CDR2 SYDVKM. The CDR3 has 12 amino acids. V lost 6 bases to trimming and J lost 5 bases, with 8 bases between them. The CDR3 coding sequence is TGTGCCAGCAGACCGACAGAAAACATTCAGTACTTC. Its protein is CASRPTENIQYF.

The genes are TRBV19 and TRBJ1-5; a weak D match, TRBD1 (6 bases). The length of the CDR3 is 17 residues. The ends were cut back, 5 bases at V and 0 bases at J, with 17 bases in the middle. Germline V lookup: CDR1 LNHDA, CDR2 SQIVND (reference sequence). The chain's CDR3 is CASSGTGTPYSNQPQHF. For the CDR3, the DNA is TGTGCCAGTAGTGGCACCGGGACACCATATAGCAATCAGCCCCAGCATTTT.

In the case of this clonotype: A much bigger clone sits one base away, suggesting this may be a read error. This chain links TRBV20-1 with TRBJ1-2, with unresolved D. The CDR3 covers 15 residues. CDR1 and CDR2 (germline): DFQATT, SNEGSKA (reference sequence). The CDR3: CSARAAGRENYGCTF. The CDR3 DNA sequence: TGCAGTGCTAGAGCCGCCGGACGGGAAAACTATGGCTGCACCTTC.

The rearrangement joins TRBV7-9 to TRBJ1-4; D ambiguous. V was clipped by 5 bases and J by 5 bases, with 21 bases between them. The CDR3 consists of 17 residues. CDR1 and CDR2 (germline): SEHNR, FQNEAQ (reference sequence). The DNA for the CDR3 is TGTGCCAGCAGCCCCAACCGCGGAAGGAGGAAGAATGAAAAACTGTTTTTT. It specifies CASSPNRGRRKNEKLFF.

This clonotype was seen ten or more times. The rearrangement joins TRBV5-1 to TRBJ2-7, with a possible D match to TRBD2 (6 bases). V lost 0 bases and J lost 3, with 13 bases in between. CDR3 size: 15 residues. The germline CDR1 and CDR2 sequences are SGHRS and YFSETQ. Here the CDR3 DNA reads TGCGCCAGCAGCTTGGGCGGGACCACTAACTACGAGCAGTACTTC. Protein product: CASSLGGTTNYEQYF. Supplemented by reference TRBV5-1 and TRBJ2-7, the full variable domain reads KAGVTQTPRYLIKTRGQQVTLSCSPISGHRSVSWYQQTPGQGLQFLFEYFSETQRNKGNFPGRFSGRQFSNSRSEMNVSTLELGDSALYLCASSLGGTTNYEQYFGPGTRLTVT.

The chain is built from TRBV6-5 and TRBJ1-6, with 9 bases lining up with TRBD1. V lost 6 bases and J lost 10; bases outside the gene matches: 7. Looked up from germline, CDR1 is MNHEY and CDR2 is SVGAGI. The CDR3 contains 14 residues. The CDR3 sequence: CASREQTGGSPLHF. In DNA, the CDR3 is TGTGCCAGCAGAGAACAAACAGGGGGCTCACCCCTCCACTTT.

The sample holds many counts of this clonotype. This rearrangement joins TRBV2 to TRBJ2-2; the match to TRBD1 covers 8 bases. Germline V gives CDR1 SNHLY, CDR2 FYNNEI. The CDR3 is 15 residues long. Trimming at V came to 4 bases and at J to 2 bases, leaving 3 bases not matched to a gene. CDR3 DNA sequence: TGTGCCAGCAGTGTTTCAGGGGGCAACACCGGGGAGCTGTTTTTT. Its translation: CASSVSGGNTGELFF.

This clonotype was detected many times. The chain recombines TRBV5-1 with TRBJ2-7; 8 bases fit TRBD1. The CDR3 consists of 17 residues. The ends lost 5 bases at V and 3 bases at J; junction bases unmatched: 16. Germline V gene sequence: CDR1 SGHRS, CDR2 YFSETQ. The chain's CDR3 is CASRPPDRAGGLYEQYF. Written as DNA, the CDR3 is TGCGCCAGCAGACCACCGGACAGGGCTGGGGGCCTCTACGAGCAGTACTTC.

Turning to this clonotype: A read error is possible here, since a much larger clone lies one base away. The chain employs TRBV18 and TRBJ2-1; D gene unclear. This CDR3 is 15 amino acids long. V was pared by 0 bases and J by 6 bases, with 12 bases between. Germline assignment: CDR1 KGHSH and CDR2 LQKENI. The DNA of the CDR3 is TGTGCCAGCTCACCACCGGGTACCCAGTGCAATGAGCAGTTCTTC. As protein: CASSPPGTQCNEQFF.

Concerning this clonotype itself: At one end, the junction sequence differs from germline, possibly due to a read error. This sequence joins TRBV6-5 and TRBJ2-1, with TRBD2 matching over 12 bases. This CDR3 is 17 amino acids long. CDR1 is MNHEY and CDR2 is SVGAGI in the germline V gene. The CDR3 protein is CTSSLERLAGVRNEQFF. In DNA, the CDR3 is TGTACCAGCAGTCTCGAAAGACTAGCGGGAGTGCGCAATGAGCAGTTCTTC.

This clonotype appeared many times. The chain uses TRBV20-1 and TRBJ2-3, with TRBD2 identical over 9 bases. After removal of 6 bases from V and 3 bases from J, the junction contained 7 bases not matched to a gene. This CDR3 is built from 14 residues. CDR1 and CDR2 (germline): DFQATT, SNEGSKA (reference sequence). CDR3: CSAVSSGITDTQYF. The CDR3 nucleotides are TGCAGTGCAGTTTCTAGCGGGATAACAGATACGCAGTATTTT.

This clonotype was seen ten or more times. The chain is built from TRBV28 and TRBJ1-3, with 7 bases that match TRBD1. CDR3 length: 16 residues. Germline trimming cut 5 bases from V and 2 bases from J; bases unmatched to any gene: 9. Germline CDR1 reads MDHEN; CDR2 reads SYDVKM. As DNA, the CDR3 is TGTGCCAGCAGTCCAACCGGGACAGAACCTGGAAACACCATATATTTT. This encodes CASSPTGTEPGNTIYF.

The V gene is TRBV9, the J gene TRBJ2-2; D remains unclear. Trimming left V 3 bases short and J 9 bases short, with 9 bases between. The germline V gene encodes CDR1 SGDLS and CDR2 YYNGEE. This CDR3 spans 12 amino acids. The CDR3 bases are TGTGCCAGCAGCGCCCCTTTTAGGGAGCTGTTTTTT. This sequence encodes CASSAPFRELFF.

This clonotype was observed many times. This rearrangement joins TRBV28 to TRBJ2-7; maybe TRBD1 (6 bases). V shed 4 bases and J shed 0 bases, with 19 bases lying between them. Germline lookup yields CDR1 MDHEN and CDR2 SYDVKM. CDR3 length: 17 amino acids. The CDR3 here is CASSSDLRGFNSYEQYF. The DNA for the CDR3 is TGTGCCAGCAGTTCGGACCTCAGGGGTTTTAACTCCTACGAGCAGTACTTC.

This clonotype occurred many times. The rearrangement joins TRBV12-3 or TRBV12-4 to TRBJ2-1, with a possible D match to TRBD2 (6 bases). Between the trimmed V and J ends, which lost 6 bases and 9 bases, there was a span of 9 bases. The CDR3 covers 11 residues. CDR3 nucleotide sequence: TGTGCCAGCAGGGAGGGGATTGAGCAGTTCTTC. This gives the protein CASREGIEQFF.

There are many counts of this clonotype. The V and J genes are TRBV4-2 and TRBJ2-7; no definite D call. V was clipped by 0 bases and J by 2 bases, with 5 bases between them. This CDR3 is built from 13 residues. Germline CDR1 is LGHNA and CDR2 is YNFKEQ. As DNA, the CDR3 is TGTGCCAGCAGCCAAGATTCCCCCTACGAGCAGTACTTC. Amino acid sequence: CASSQDSPYEQYF.

Concerning this clonotype itself: With a much larger clone just one base away, this may be a read error. The chain has TRBV5-1 and TRBJ2-7; D uncertain. Germline CDR1 is SGHRS and CDR2 is YFSETQ. Trimming left V 1 base short and J 6 bases short, with 14 bases between. The CDR3 loop spans 14 amino acids. CDR3 residues: CASSLMTAPSEQYF. In DNA, the CDR3 is TGCGCCAGCAGCTTGATGACGGCCCCGTCCGAGCAGTACTTC.

This clonotype appeared a few times. This chain uses TRBV9 with TRBJ2-7, with a weak D call TRBD1 (6 bases). This CDR3 is 13 amino acids long. Per germline, CDR1 SGDLS and CDR2 YYNGEE. V lost 4 bases, J lost 4 bases, and 12 bases lay in between. The CDR3 nucleotides are TGTGCCAGCAGCCCGGGACACTTATACGAGCAGTACTTC. Its protein is CASSPGHLYEQYF.